This paragraph reports one T cell receptor (beta chain). Its antigen is currently unknown. The length of the CDR3 is 15 residues. Germline V gene sequence: CDR1 MRHNA, CDR2 SNTAGT. V was pared by 1 base and J by 2 bases, with 11 bases between. This entry belongs to a study of cytomegalovirus exposure and HLA in healthy donors. General study points: Later analysis indicated greater clonal expansion among HLA-associated TCR beta chains than among equally common other chains.

Both 60 Vbeta primers and 13 Jbeta primers went into the PCR. Measured with immunoSEQ multiplex PCR; TCRdb has only the in-frame clones, and not every one. The sample includes 150,000 to 200,000 clones. The receptor comes from a man between 25 and 39 years old in good health and CMV-seronegative. V is TRBV6-4 and J is TRBJ1-1, with D perhaps TRBD1 (5 bases). The sample consisted of PBMCs. CDR3 in DNA: TGTGCCAGCAGTGACTTGGGGCAAACCAACACTGAAGCTTTCTTT. Protein product: CASSDLGQTNTEAFF.